A selection of T cell receptor beta chains follows, all from one sample in a study of beta chain features in type 1 diabetes. This table comes from immunoSEQ multiplex PCR, and its TCRdb copy is limited to in-frame clones, with some not included. The table shows roughly 290,000 clones, with approximately 8% occurring only once. Sequencing was done on a sample of central memory CD4+ T cells from blood. The origin of the receptors is a woman in her late teens or twenties in good health. Both conserved end residues are part of each CDR3. A D gene is named only where the DNA matches it firmly. The listing skips clone size in some rows; elsewhere it reads once, few, many or a size class.

14	TRBV9	few	TRBD1	TRBJ2-5	TGTGCCAGCAACCGAGGGGGCGCGGGAGAGACCCAGTACTTC	CASNRGGAGETQYF
14	TRBV6-4	many	TRBD1	TRBJ2-1	TGTGCCAGCAGTGTTTCGACAGGGACCAATGAGCAGTTCTTC	CASSVSTGTNEQFF
12	TRBV28	-	-	TRBJ1-6	TGTGCCAGCAGTAGAAACGGACGGACCCTCCACTTT	CASSRNGRTLHF
16	TRBV28	few	TRBD1	TRBJ2-3	TGTGCCAGCAGTCCACCGGGACAGGGGGTGGCAGATACGCAGTATTTT	CASSPPGQGVADTQYF
18	TRBV28	few	TRBD2	TRBJ2-1	TGTGCCAGCAGTTCCGGGACTAGCGGACTATACTCCTACAATGAGCAGTTCTTC	CASSSGTSGLYSYNEQFF
16	TRBV2	few	-	TRBJ1-6	TGTGCCAGCAGCCCCTCCAGTAGGGCCCCTAATTCACCCCTCCACTTT	CASSPSSRAPNSPLHF
12	TRBV6-1	-	-	TRBJ2-7	TGTGCCAGCCCTTCGGACCTCTACGAGCAGTACTTC	CASPSDLYEQYF
14	TRBV4-2	-	TRBD1	TRBJ1-2	TGTGCCAGCACCCTCACAGGGGACGGGCGCGGCTACACCTTC	CASTLTGDGRGYTF
14	TRBV11-2	-	-	TRBJ2-7	TGTGCCAGCAGCTTAGCGGGAGTGGACTACGAGCAGTACTTC	CASSLAGVDYEQYF
16	TRBV14	-	-	TRBJ2-2	TGTGCCAGCAGCCAAGACTCCCCTCGGAACACCGGGGAGCTGTTTTTT	CASSQDSPRNTGELFF
16	TRBV7-2	few	-	TRBJ2-6	TGTGCCAGCAGCTCCCGACTGAGCTCTGGGGCCAACGTCCTGACTTTC	CASSSRLSSGANVLTF
17	TRBV4-2	few	TRBD2	TRBJ2-3	TGTGCCAGCAGCCAGTCCCCACTAGCGGGAGGCCCAGATACGCAGTATTTT	CASSQSPLAGGPDTQYF
12	TRBV30	few	-	TRBJ1-5	TGTGCCTGGAGGGAAGGGGGGGGTCCCCAGCATTTT	CAWREGGGPQHF
16	TRBV11-3	once	TRBD1	TRBJ2-6	TGTGCCAGCAGGGACAGGGGGACCTCTGGGGCCAACGTCCTGACTTTC	CASRDRGTSGANVLTF
14	TRBV19	few	TRBD1	TRBJ1-2	TGTGCCAGTAGTCCTGGACAGGCAAACTATGGCTACACCTTC	CASSPGQANYGYTF
14	TRBV7-6	few	-	TRBJ2-3	TGTGCCAGCAGCTTGGAGTGGGGCACAGATACGCAGTATTTT	CASSLEWGTDTQYF
17	TRBV5-4	-	TRBD2	TRBJ2-1	TGCGCCAGCAGCCAAGGACCAAGCGGGAGCTCCTACAATGAGCAGTTCTTC	CASSQGPSGSSYNEQFF
13	TRBV27	-	-	TRBJ2-7	TGTGCCAGCAGGGACTATACAACCTACGAGCAGTACTTC	CASRDYTTYEQYF
14	TRBV12-5	few	-	TRBJ1-1	TGTGCTAGTGCCCCGCAGGCAGGGCACACTGAAGCTTTCTTT	CASAPQAGHTEAFF
14	TRBV5-1	-	-	TRBJ2-5	TGCGCCAGCAGCTTGTCCGGCCCCGGAGAGACCCAGTACTTC	CASSLSGPGETQYF
14	TRBV18	few	-	TRBJ2-2	TGTGCCAGCTCACCAGCGGCCCCGCCCGGGGAGCTGTTTTTT	CASSPAAPPGELFF
16	TRBV30	-	TRBD1	TRBJ2-1	TGTGCCTGGAGCCGTATCACCGGGACAGGACGCCGGGAGCAGTTCTTC	CAWSRITGTGRREQFF
16	TRBV7-3	few	TRBD1	TRBJ1-1	TGTGCCAGCAGAATAAGAGGGACAGACACCAACACTGAAGCTTTCTTT	CASRIRGTDTNTEAFF
14	TRBV29-1	few	TRBD1	TRBJ1-5	TGCAGCGCGACCCAGGGGGCCGCGAATCAGCCCCAGCATTTT	CSATQGAANQPQHF
12	TRBV6-5	-	-	TRBJ2-7	TGTGCCAGCAGTTACGAGGCGGGCAAGCCGTACTTC	CASSYEAGKPYF
12	TRBV2	many	-	TRBJ2-2	TGTGCCAGCAGACCGACGGTCGGGGAGCTGTTTTTT	CASRPTVGELFF
14	TRBV29-1	-	-	TRBJ2-2	TGCAGCGTTGACCCGAATACAGGGACCGGGGAGCTGTTTTTT	CSVDPNTGTGELFF
17	TRBV19	-	TRBD1	TRBJ2-4	TGTGCCAGTAGTATAAGGAAGCAGACAGGGGCCAAAAACATTCAGTACTTC	CASSIRKQTGAKNIQYF
15	TRBV7-2	-	-	TRBJ2-2	TGTGCCAGCAGCCCCCGGGGGGCGGTTGGCGGGGAGCTGTTTTTT	CASSPRGAVGGELFF
16	TRBV7-8	-	-	TRBJ2-1	TGTGCCAGCAGCCAGAGGGTCGGTCAGGGACACAATGAGCAGTTCTTC	CASSQRVGQGHNEQFF
14	TRBV5-1	-	-	TRBJ1-6	TGCGCCAGCAGCGTACAGGGCGATGATTCACCCCTCCACTTT	CASSVQGDDSPLHF
12	TRBV27	-	-	TRBJ2-7	TGTGCCAGCAGTTTACGAGGAAACGAGCAGTACTTC	CASSLRGNEQYF
13	TRBV19	few	TRBD1	TRBJ1-2	TGTGCCAGTAGTCCGGGACAGGGGCGAGGCTACACCTTC	CASSPGQGRGYTF